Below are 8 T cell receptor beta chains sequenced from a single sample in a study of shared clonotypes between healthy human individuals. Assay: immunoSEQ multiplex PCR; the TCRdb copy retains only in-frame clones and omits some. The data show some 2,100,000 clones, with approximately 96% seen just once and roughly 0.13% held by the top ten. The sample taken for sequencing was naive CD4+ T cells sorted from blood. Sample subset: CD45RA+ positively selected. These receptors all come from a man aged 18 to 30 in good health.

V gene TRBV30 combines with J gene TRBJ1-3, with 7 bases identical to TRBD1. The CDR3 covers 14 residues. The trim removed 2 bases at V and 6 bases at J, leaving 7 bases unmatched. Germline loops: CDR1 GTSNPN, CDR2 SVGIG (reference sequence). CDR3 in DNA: TGTGCCTGGAGTTTGACAGGGTTGGCAAACACCATATATTTT. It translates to CAWSLTGLANTIYF.

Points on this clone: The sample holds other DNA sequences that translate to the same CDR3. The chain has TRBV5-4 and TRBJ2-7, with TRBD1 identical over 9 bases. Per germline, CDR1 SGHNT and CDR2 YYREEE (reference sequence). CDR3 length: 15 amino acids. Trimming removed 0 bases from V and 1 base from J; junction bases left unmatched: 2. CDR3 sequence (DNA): TGTGCCAGCAGCTTGGGGGGACAGGGTTCCTACGAGCAGTACTTC. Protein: CASSLGGQGSYEQYF. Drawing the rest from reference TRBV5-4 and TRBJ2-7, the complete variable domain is ETGVTQSPTHLIKTRGQQVTLRCSSQSGHNTVSWYQQALGQGPQFIFQYYREEENGRGNFPPRFSGLQFPNYSSELNVNALELDDSALYLCASSLGGQGSYEQYFGPGTRLTVT.

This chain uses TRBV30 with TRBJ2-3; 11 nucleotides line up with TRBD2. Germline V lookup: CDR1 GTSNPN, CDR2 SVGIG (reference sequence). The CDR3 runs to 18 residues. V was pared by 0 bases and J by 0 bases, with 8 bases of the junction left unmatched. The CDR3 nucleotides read TGTGCCTGGAGTGTAAGGATTAGCGGGGGGGCAAGCACAGATACGCAGTATTTT. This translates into CAWSVRISGGASTDTQYF.

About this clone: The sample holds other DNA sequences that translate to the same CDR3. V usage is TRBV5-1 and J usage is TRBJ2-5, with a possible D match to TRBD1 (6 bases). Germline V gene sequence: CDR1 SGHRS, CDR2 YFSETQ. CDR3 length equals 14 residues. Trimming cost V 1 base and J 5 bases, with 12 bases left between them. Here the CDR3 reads CASSLNRVGETQYF. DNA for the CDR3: TGCGCCAGCAGCTTGAACAGGGTCGGGGAGACCCAGTACTTC.

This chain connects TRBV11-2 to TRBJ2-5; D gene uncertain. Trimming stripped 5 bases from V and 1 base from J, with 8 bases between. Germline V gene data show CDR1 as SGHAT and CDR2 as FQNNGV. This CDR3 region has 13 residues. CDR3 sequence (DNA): TGTGCCAGCAGCGCTGGGATCCAAGAGACCCAGTACTTC. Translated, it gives CASSAGIQETQYF.

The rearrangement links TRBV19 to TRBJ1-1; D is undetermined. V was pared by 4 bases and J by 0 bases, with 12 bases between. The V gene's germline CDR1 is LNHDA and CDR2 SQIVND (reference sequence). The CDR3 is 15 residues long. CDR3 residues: CASSKEGRVNTEAFF. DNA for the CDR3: TGTGCCAGTAGTAAGGAGGGCCGGGTGAACACTGAAGCTTTCTTT.

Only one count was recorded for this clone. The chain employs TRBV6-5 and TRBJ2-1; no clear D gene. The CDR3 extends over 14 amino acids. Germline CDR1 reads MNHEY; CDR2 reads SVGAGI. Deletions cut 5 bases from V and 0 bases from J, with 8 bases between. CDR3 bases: TGTGCCAGCAGTGCCGCCGGCTCCTACAATGAGCAGTTCTTC. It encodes CASSAAGSYNEQFF.

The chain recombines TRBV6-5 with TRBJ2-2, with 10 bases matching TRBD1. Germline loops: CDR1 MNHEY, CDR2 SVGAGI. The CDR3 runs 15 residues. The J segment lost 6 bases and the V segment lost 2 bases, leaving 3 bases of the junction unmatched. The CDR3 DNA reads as TGTGCCAGCAGTTACCGACAGGGGGCCGCCGGGGAGCTGTTTTTT. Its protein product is CASSYRQGAAGELFF.